This entry lists 14 T cell receptor beta chains sequenced from one sample in a study of cytomegalovirus exposure and HLA in healthy donors. Only in-frame clones appear in the TCRdb table, and some are missing; sequencing was by immunoSEQ multiplex PCR. Here the sample spans around 98,000 clones, roughly 84% being singletons. Sequencing used PBMCs. These receptors came from a man between 18 and 29 years old in good health and CMV-seropositive.

The rearrangement joins TRBV7-6 to TRBJ2-5; D possibly uses TRBD1 or TRBD2 (5 bases each). CDR3 length: 16 residues. CDR1 SGHVS and CDR2 FNYEAQ come from the germline V gene. Trimming removed 5 bases at V and 1 base at J, with 17 bases between. The CDR3 here is CASSVGGHGRQETQYF. CDR3 DNA: TGTGCCAGCAGCGTAGGAGGACACGGACGCCAAGAGACCCAGTACTTC.

V and J are TRBV11-3 and TRBJ2-7, with D perhaps matching TRBD2 (6 bases). CDR1 SGHNT and CDR2 YENEEA come from the germline V gene. This CDR3 has 15 amino acids. The V end lost 5 bases, the J end lost 4 bases, and 18 bases lay between the germline ends. DNA of the CDR3: TGTGCCAGCAGCCCCCTCGGGGGAAAAGAATACGAGCAGTACTTC. It is translated as CASSPLGGKEYEQYF.

The genes are TRBV5-1 and TRBJ2-3; 7 bases agree with TRBD2. Trimming removed 5 bases from V and 6 bases from J; junction bases left unmatched: 12. The CDR3 is made up of 15 amino acids. The germline CDR1 and CDR2 sequences are SGHRS and YFSETQ. The DNA for the CDR3 is TGCGCCAGCAGTCAACGACAGCGGGGAGTGGATACGCAGTATTTT. Its protein product is CASSQRQRGVDTQYF.

The rearrangement joins TRBV5-4 to TRBJ2-1, with a tentative D call TRBD2 (6 bases). This CDR3 region has 14 residues. Looked up from germline, CDR1 is SGHNT and CDR2 is YYREEE (reference sequence). Trimming removed 0 bases at V and 9 bases at J, with 13 bases between. This chain's CDR3 is CASSLGGRGSEQFF. CDR3 in DNA: TGTGCCAGCAGCTTGGGAGGTCGGGGGTCTGAGCAGTTCTTC.

This clone was picked up one time. The chain recombines TRBV4-3 with TRBJ2-7; perhaps TRBD1 as D (6 bases). Germline CDR1 is LGHNA and CDR2 is YSLEER. This CDR3 region has 15 residues. Deletions cut 4 bases from V and 4 bases from J, with 17 bases between. Written as DNA, the CDR3 is TGCGCCAGCAGCCTTAAATGGACAGAAACTTACGAGCAGTACTTC. It is translated as CASSLKWTETYEQYF.

V is TRBV6-1 and J is TRBJ2-7; 9 bases fit TRBD1. The germline gives CDR1 MNHNS, CDR2 SASEGT. Unmatched junction bases numbered 3, after V lost 2 bases and J lost 1 base. The CDR3 runs to 15 residues. For the CDR3, the DNA is TGTGCCAGCAGTGAACCCGGGACAGGGTCCTACGAGCAGTACTTC. Translated, it gives CASSEPGTGSYEQYF.

This rearrangement joins TRBV4-3 to TRBJ2-7, with D possibly TRBD2 on 5 matching bases. The V and J ends lost 4 bases and 9 bases respectively, with 13 bases between them. CDR1 and CDR2 (germline): LGHNA, YSLEER. This CDR3 spans 12 amino acids. CDR3 protein: CASSPPFRGQYF. In DNA, the CDR3 is TGCGCCAGCAGCCCCCCTTTTCGGGGGCAGTACTTC.

The rearrangement uses TRBV5-1 and TRBJ2-1, with D possibly TRBD1 on 6 matching bases. Germline V lookup: CDR1 SGHRS, CDR2 YFSETQ. The CDR3 runs to 15 residues. V was cut by 4 bases and J by 9 bases, with 20 bases left in between. The CDR3 here is CASSVAGDGSGEQFF. As DNA, the CDR3 is TGCGCCAGCAGCGTGGCAGGGGACGGGTCTGGTGAGCAGTTCTTC.

This chain connects TRBV7-2 to TRBJ1-2; possible D gene TRBD1, 5 bases. Germline assignment: CDR1 SGHTA and CDR2 FQGNSA. The CDR3 is made up of 17 amino acids. Trimming took off 1 base at V and 2 bases at J, with 17 bases between the two ends. The CDR3 DNA sequence: TGTGCCAGCAGCTTAGGCCCGTCGGGGGTCGCGAACTATGGCTACACCTTC. Translating gives CASSLGPSGVANYGYTF.

The J gene is TRBJ1-1, the V gene TRBV7-6; D gene uncertain. V dropped 2 bases and J dropped 1 base, with 5 bases sitting between them. The CDR3 sequence is 13 residues long. From germline, CDR1 is SGHVS and CDR2 FNYEAQ. The CDR3 here is CASSLSGNTEAFF. CDR3 in DNA: TGTGCCAGCAGCTTATCCGGGAACACTGAAGCTTTCTTT.

The chain joins TRBV21-1 to TRBJ2-7; TRBD2 reflects the table's D call only, with no check against the DNA. TRBV21-1 is marked as a pseudogene. CDR3 length: 18 residues. The chain's CDR3 is CASSGHSSRLAGTYEQYF. CDR3 DNA: TGTGCCAGCAGCGGACACAGTTCAAGACTAGCGGGAACCTACGAGCAGTACTTC.

The V gene is TRBV6-5, the J gene TRBJ2-7; TRBD2 aligns across 9 bases. V lost 5 bases and J lost 4; bases outside the gene matches: 6. The CDR3 has 14 amino acids. The germline gives CDR1 MNHEY, CDR2 SVGAGI. The CDR3 DNA reads as TGTGCCAGCAGTCGAAACCTAGCGGGGTACGAGCAGTACTTC. Amino acid sequence: CASSRNLAGYEQYF.

This clone has a handful of counts. CDR3 sequence: CASSLRVGNTIYF. The CDR3, as DNA: TGTGCCAGCTCACTGAGGGTTGGAAACACCATATATTTT. The V and J genes are TRBV18 and TRBJ1-3; D is undetermined. Between the trimmed V and J ends, which lost 4 bases and 3 bases, there was a span of 7 bases. The CDR3 loop spans 13 amino acids. Germline CDR1 and CDR2: KGHSH and LQKENI.

The V and J genes are TRBV7-8 and TRBJ2-5, with 8 bases identical to TRBD2. Germline V lookup: CDR1 SGHVS, CDR2 FQNEAQ. With 5 bases clipped from V and 5 bases from J, the junction kept 16 bases outside the gene matches. The CDR3 contains 17 residues. The CDR3 protein is CASSPESLGGAAETQYF. The CDR3 DNA reads as TGTGCCAGCAGCCCTGAAAGCCTCGGGGGGGCCGCGGAGACCCAGTACTTC.